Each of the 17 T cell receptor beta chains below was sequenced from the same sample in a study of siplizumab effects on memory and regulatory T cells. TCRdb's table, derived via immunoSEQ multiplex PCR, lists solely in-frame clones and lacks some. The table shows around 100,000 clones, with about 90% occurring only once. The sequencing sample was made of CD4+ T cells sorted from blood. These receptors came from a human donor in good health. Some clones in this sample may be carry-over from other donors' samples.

This CDR3 reads CASSRNDRLNTEAFF. The CDR3 DNA sequence: TGTGCCAGCAGCCGAAACGACAGATTGAACACTGAAGCTTTCTTT. The V gene is TRBV5-8, the J gene TRBJ1-1, with D tentatively TRBD1 (5 bases). From germline, CDR1 is SGHTS and CDR2 YDEGEE. CDR3 length equals 15 residues. V shed 4 bases and J shed 0 bases, with 13 bases lying between them.

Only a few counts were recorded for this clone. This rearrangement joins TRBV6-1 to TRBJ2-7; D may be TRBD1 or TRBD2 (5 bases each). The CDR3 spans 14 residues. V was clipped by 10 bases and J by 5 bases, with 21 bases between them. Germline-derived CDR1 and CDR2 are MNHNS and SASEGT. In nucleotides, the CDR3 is TGTGCCACCACGAAGTCTAGTTCGGGGCACGAGCAGTACTTC. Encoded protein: CATTKSSSGHEQYF.

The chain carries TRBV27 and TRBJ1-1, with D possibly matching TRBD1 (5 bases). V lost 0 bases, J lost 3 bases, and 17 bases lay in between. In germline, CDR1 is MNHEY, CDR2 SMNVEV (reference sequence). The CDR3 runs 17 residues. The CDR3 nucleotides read TGTGCCAGCAGTTTATCTTTCCAGGGAAGGCGGGACACTGAAGCTTTCTTT. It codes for CASSLSFQGRRDTEAFF.

The CDR3, as DNA: TGTGCCAGCAGCCGTGACAGGGTGGGCAATCAGCCCCAGCATTTT. The encoded protein is CASSRDRVGNQPQHF. The gene calls are TRBV2 and TRBJ1-5; 7 nucleotides agree with TRBD1. V lost 6 bases and J lost 2; bases outside the gene matches: 7. This CDR3 spans 15 amino acids. Germline V CDR1 and CDR2: SNHLY, FYNNEI.

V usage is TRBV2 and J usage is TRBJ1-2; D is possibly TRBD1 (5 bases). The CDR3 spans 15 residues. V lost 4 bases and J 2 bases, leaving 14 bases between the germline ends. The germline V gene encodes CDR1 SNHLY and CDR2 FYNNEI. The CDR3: CASSVSGKGNYGYTF. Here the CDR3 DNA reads TGTGCCAGCAGTGTATCAGGGAAGGGGAACTATGGCTACACCTTC.

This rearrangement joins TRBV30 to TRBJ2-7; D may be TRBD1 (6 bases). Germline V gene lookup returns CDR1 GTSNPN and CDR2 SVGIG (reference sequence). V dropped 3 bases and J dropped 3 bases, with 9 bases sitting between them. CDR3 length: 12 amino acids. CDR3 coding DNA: TGTGCCTGGAGCAACAGGGTCTACGAGCAGTACTTC. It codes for CAWSNRVYEQYF. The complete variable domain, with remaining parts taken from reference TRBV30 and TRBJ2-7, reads SQTIHQWPATLVQPVGSPLSLECTVEGTSNPNLYWYRQAAGRGLQLLFYSVGIGQISSEVPQNLSASRPQDRQFILSSKKLLLSDSGFYLCAWSNRVYEQYFGPGTRLTVT.

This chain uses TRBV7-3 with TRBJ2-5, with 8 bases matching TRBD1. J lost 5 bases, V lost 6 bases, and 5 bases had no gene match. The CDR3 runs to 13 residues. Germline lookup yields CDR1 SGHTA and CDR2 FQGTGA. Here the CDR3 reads CASSYDRGETQYF. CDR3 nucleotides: TGTGCCAGCAGTTACGACAGGGGTGAGACCCAGTACTTC. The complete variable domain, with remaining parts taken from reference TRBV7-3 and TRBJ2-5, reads GAGVSQTPSNKVTEKGKYVELRCDPISGHTALYWYRQSLGQGPEFLIYFQGTGAADDSGLPNDRFFAVRPEGSVSTLKIQRTERGDSAVYLCASSYDRGETQYFGPGTRLLVL.

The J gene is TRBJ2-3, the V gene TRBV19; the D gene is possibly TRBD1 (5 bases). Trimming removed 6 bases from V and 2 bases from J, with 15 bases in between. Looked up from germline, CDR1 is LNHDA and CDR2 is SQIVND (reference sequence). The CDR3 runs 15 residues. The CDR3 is CASRDLQGITDTQYF. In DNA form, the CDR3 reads TGTGCCAGTAGAGACCTCCAGGGTATCACAGATACGCAGTATTTT. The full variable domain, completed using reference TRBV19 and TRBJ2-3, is DGGITQSPKYLFRKEGQNVTLSCEQNLNHDAMYWYRQDPGQGLRLIYYSQIVNDFQKGDIAEGYSVSREKKESFPLTVTSAQKNPTAFYLCASRDLQGITDTQYFGPGTRLTVL.

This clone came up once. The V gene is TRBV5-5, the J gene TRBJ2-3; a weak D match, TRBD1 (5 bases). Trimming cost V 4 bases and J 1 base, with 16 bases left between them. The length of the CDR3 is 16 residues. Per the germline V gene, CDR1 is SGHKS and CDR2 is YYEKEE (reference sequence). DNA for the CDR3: TGTGCCAGCAGCCGACAGACCGGCATTCGCACAGATACGCAGTATTTT. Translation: CASSRQTGIRTDTQYF.

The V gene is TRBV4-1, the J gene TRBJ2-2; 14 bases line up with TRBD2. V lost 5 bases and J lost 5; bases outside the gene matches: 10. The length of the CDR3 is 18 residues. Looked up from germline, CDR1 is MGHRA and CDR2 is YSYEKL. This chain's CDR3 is CASSGLTGTSGSTGELFF. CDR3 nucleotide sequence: TGCGCCAGCAGCGGGCTAACCGGGACTAGCGGGAGTACCGGGGAGCTGTTTTTT.

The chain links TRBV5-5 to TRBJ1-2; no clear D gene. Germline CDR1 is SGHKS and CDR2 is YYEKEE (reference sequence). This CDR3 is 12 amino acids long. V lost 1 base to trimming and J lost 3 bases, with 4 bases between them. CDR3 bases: TGTGCCAGCAGCTTGACCTACTATGGCTACACCTTC. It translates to CASSLTYYGYTF.

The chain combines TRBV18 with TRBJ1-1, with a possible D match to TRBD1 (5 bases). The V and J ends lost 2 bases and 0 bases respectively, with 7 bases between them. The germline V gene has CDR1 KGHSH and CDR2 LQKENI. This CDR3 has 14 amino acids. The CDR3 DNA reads TGTGCCAGCTCACCAGGCAGGGTGAACACTGAAGCTTTCTTT. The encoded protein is CASSPGRVNTEAFF.

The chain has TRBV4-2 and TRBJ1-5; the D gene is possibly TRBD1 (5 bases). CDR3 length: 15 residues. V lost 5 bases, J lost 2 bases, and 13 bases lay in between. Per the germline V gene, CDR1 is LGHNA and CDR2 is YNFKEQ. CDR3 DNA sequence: TGTGCCAGCAGCACCCGGGACGGAGGCAATCAGCCCCAGCATTTT. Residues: CASSTRDGGNQPQHF.

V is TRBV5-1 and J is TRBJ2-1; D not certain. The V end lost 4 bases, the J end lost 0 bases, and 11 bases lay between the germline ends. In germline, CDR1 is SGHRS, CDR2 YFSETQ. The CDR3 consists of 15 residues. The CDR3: CASSLDFPSYNEQFF. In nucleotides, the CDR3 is TGCGCCAGCAGCCTAGACTTCCCCTCCTACAATGAGCAGTTCTTC.

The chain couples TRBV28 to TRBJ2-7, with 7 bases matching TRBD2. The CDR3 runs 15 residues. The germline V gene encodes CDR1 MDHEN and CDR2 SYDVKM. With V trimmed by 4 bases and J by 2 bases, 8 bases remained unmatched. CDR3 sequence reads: CASSSEGGLAYEQYF. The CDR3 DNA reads TGTGCCAGCAGTTCTGAGGGAGGGTTAGCCTACGAGCAGTACTTC. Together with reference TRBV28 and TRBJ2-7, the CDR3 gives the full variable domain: DVKVTQSSRYLVKRTGEKVFLECVQDMDHENMFWYRQDPGLGLRLIYFSYDVKMKEKGDIPEGYSVSREKKERFSLILESASTNQTSMYLCASSSEGGLAYEQYFGPGTRLTVT.

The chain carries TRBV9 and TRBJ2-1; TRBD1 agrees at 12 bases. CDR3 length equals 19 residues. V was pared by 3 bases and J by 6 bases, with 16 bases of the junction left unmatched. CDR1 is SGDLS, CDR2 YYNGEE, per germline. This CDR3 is CASSERGPGQGARSNEQFF. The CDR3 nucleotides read TGTGCCAGCAGCGAGAGGGGACCGGGACAGGGGGCGCGTAGCAATGAGCAGTTCTTC.

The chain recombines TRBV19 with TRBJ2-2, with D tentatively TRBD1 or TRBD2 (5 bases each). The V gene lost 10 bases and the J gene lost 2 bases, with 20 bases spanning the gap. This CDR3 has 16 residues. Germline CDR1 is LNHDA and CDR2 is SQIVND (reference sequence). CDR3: CATRGAPTINTGELFF. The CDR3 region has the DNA TGTGCCACCCGAGGGGCCCCCACCATTAACACCGGGGAGCTGTTTTTT.